The 25 T cell receptor beta chains in this list originate from one sample, sequenced in a study of cytomegalovirus exposure and HLA in healthy donors. Researchers ran the PCR with 60 Vbeta and 13 Jbeta primers. Sequenced by immunoSEQ multiplex PCR; TCRdb stores in-frame clones only, minus some. The sample includes roughly 120,000 clones, approximately 83% of them seen just once. Input material: PBMCs. Receptors originate from a man aged 40-50 years in good health and CMV-seronegative.

The gene calls are TRBV4-3 and TRBJ2-7, with a weak D call TRBD2 (6 bases). CDR1 and CDR2 from the germline V gene are LGHNA and YSLEER. This CDR3 has 14 residues. Trimming stripped 1 base from V and 2 bases from J, with 9 bases between. The CDR3 loop reads CASSQAGGTYEQYF. Written as DNA, the CDR3 is TGCGCCAGCAGCCAAGCCGGAGGGACCTACGAGCAGTACTTC.

V usage is TRBV4-3 and J usage is TRBJ1-2, with 7 nucleotides matching TRBD1. The CDR3 is 13 residues long. With 1 base clipped from V and 8 bases from J, the junction kept 4 bases outside the gene matches. Germline V gene lookup returns CDR1 LGHNA and CDR2 YSLEER. The chain's CDR3 is CASSQAGGTGYTF. DNA of the CDR3: TGCGCCAGCAGCCAAGCAGGGGGGACAGGCTACACCTTC.

V is TRBV28 and J is TRBJ2-6, with D maybe TRBD1 (5 bases). The CDR3 runs to 19 residues. Germline V gene sequence: CDR1 MDHEN, CDR2 SYDVKM. Deletions cut 2 bases from V and 1 base from J, with 18 bases between. CDR3 sequence (DNA): TGTGCCAGCAGTTTAAGGGTAAGGGGTGTCGGTTCTGGGGCCAACGTCCTGACTTTC. It is translated as CASSLRVRGVGSGANVLTF.

As to this clone: One end of the junction does not line up with germline, which may come from a read error. The chain joins TRBV6-4 to TRBJ1-5; D is undetermined. Germline values: CDR1 MRHNA, CDR2 SNTAGT. The CDR3 sequence is 14 residues long. CDR3 residues: CAGSDLIDNQPQHF. DNA of the CDR3: TGTGCCGGCAGTGACTTGATAGACAATCAGCCCCAGCATTTT.

The chain links TRBV7-9 to TRBJ2-7, with D perhaps matching TRBD1 (6 bases). The CDR3 length is 16 residues. Germline CDR1 SEHNR, CDR2 FQNEAQ (reference sequence). V was pared by 5 bases and J by 1 base, with 18 bases between. The CDR3 here is CASSLYETGSSYEQYF. CDR3 in DNA: TGTGCCAGCAGCCTTTACGAGACAGGTAGTTCCTACGAGCAGTACTTC. Full variable domain (remainder filled in from reference TRBV7-9 and TRBJ2-7): DTGVSQNPRHKITKRGQNVTFRCDPISEHNRLYWYRQTLGQGPEFLTYFQNEAQLEKSRLLSDRFSAERPKGSFSTLEIQRTEQGDSAMYLCASSLYETGSSYEQYFGPGTRLTVT.

The chain has TRBV7-2 and TRBJ2-3; 15 positions agree with TRBD2. The CDR3 consists of 17 residues. Germline trimming cut 5 bases from V and 4 bases from J; bases unmatched to any gene: 7. Germline V gives CDR1 SGHTA, CDR2 FQGNSA. CDR3 DNA sequence: TGTGCCAGCAGCCTAGGACTAGCGGGGGGGCGCTCAGATACGCAGTATTTT. Protein: CASSLGLAGGRSDTQYF.

The chain combines TRBV28 with TRBJ2-1; D is unresolved. This CDR3 comprises 13 residues. Germline V gene lookup returns CDR1 MDHEN and CDR2 SYDVKM. V lost 2 bases and J lost 6, with 8 bases in between. The DNA of the CDR3 is TGTGCCAGCAGTTTACCCCTCCTCAATGAGCAGTTCTTC. Protein: CASSLPLLNEQFF.

The chain combines TRBV9 with TRBJ1-1; unclear D gene. Germline V gene lookup returns CDR1 SGDLS and CDR2 YYNGEE. The V gene lost 0 bases and the J gene lost 4 bases, with 10 bases spanning the gap. This CDR3 is 14 amino acids long. In nucleotides, the CDR3 is TGTGCCAGCAGCGTAGCCGGCGGTGCCACTGAAGCTTTCTTT. Translating gives CASSVAGGATEAFF.

This chain links TRBV9 with TRBJ2-5, with 7 bases identical to TRBD2. The CDR3 is made up of 13 amino acids. The germline V gene encodes CDR1 SGDLS and CDR2 YYNGEE. Trimming removed 10 bases from V and 2 bases from J; junction bases left unmatched: 8. The CDR3 protein is CAEAPGGQETQYF. The CDR3 coding sequence is TGTGCCGAAGCGCCCGGGGGGCAAGAGACCCAGTACTTC.

The J gene is TRBJ1-6, the V gene TRBV11-2, with a tentative D call TRBD1 (5 bases). The CDR3 has 16 amino acids. The ends were cut back, 1 base at V and 10 bases at J, with 17 bases in the middle. Germline V lookup: CDR1 SGHAT, CDR2 FQNNGV. The CDR3 nucleotides read TGTGCCAGCAGCTTAGCTTCCGGGCCGGGGGGGTCACCCCTCCACTTT. Residues: CASSLASGPGGSPLHF.

The V call is TRBV10-3, the J call TRBJ2-5; TRBD2 is a possible D gene (6 bases). The CDR3 consists of 15 residues. Germline assignment: CDR1 ENHRY and CDR2 SYGVKD. Trimming removed 9 bases at V and 6 bases at J, with 23 bases between. CDR3 protein: CAIRPQEGKIQTQYF. In nucleotides, the CDR3 is TGTGCCATTCGCCCCCAGGAGGGGAAAATACAGACCCAGTACTTC.

This rearrangement joins TRBV6-1 to TRBJ1-2; 10 bases are a match to TRBD1. Germline CDR1 reads MNHNS; CDR2 reads SASEGT. V was pared by 0 bases and J by 0 bases, with 4 bases of the junction left unmatched. The CDR3 loop spans 17 amino acids. This chain's CDR3 is CASSEAGTGAANYGYTF. The CDR3, as DNA: TGTGCCAGCAGTGAAGCAGGGACAGGGGCCGCTAACTATGGCTACACCTTC.

Notes on this clone: The sample contains more than one DNA sequence encoding this CDR3. The rearrangement uses TRBV6-1 and TRBJ1-2; possibly TRBD1 for D (5 bases). CDR1 is MNHNS and CDR2 is SASEGT in the germline V gene. The CDR3 length is 13 residues. Trimming took off 2 bases at V and 2 bases at J, with 6 bases between the two ends. This CDR3 is CASSEQGNYGYTF. CDR3 coding DNA: TGTGCCAGCAGTGAACAGGGAAACTATGGCTACACCTTC.

The V call is TRBV5-1, the J call TRBJ2-7; 7 nucleotides agree with TRBD1. The V and J ends lost 3 bases and 4 bases, in that order; junction bases with no gene match: 10. There are 15 residues in the CDR3. Germline CDR1 is SGHRS and CDR2 is YFSETQ. In DNA, the CDR3 is TGCGCCAGCAGCTGGACAGGCACAGCATCTTACGAGCAGTACTTC. Protein product: CASSWTGTASYEQYF.

J is TRBJ2-5 and V is TRBV18; a possible D gene is TRBD1 (6 bases). Trimming removed 3 bases at V and 6 bases at J, with 14 bases between. Germline CDR1 KGHSH, CDR2 LQKENI. CDR3 length equals 14 residues. This CDR3 is CASSPDSQAKTQYF. CDR3 nucleotides: TGTGCCAGCTCACCGGACAGTCAGGCAAAGACCCAGTACTTC.

The V and J genes are TRBV4-1 and TRBJ2-1, with D tentatively TRBD1 (6 bases). Trimming cost V 3 bases and J 0 bases, with 9 bases left between them. Germline lookup yields CDR1 MGHRA and CDR2 YSYEKL. This CDR3 contains 15 residues. CDR3 region: CASSQQGSSYNEQFF. The CDR3 nucleotides read TGCGCCAGCAGCCAGCAGGGGAGCTCCTACAATGAGCAGTTCTTC.

The chain recombines TRBV19 with TRBJ2-1; 7 bases line up with TRBD1. With V trimmed by 6 bases and J by 4 bases, 6 bases remained unmatched. Germline V gene sequence: CDR1 LNHDA, CDR2 SQIVND (reference sequence). This CDR3 spans 14 amino acids. The CDR3 is CASSVGQNYNEQFF. CDR3 coding DNA: TGTGCCAGTAGCGTGGGACAGAATTACAATGAGCAGTTCTTC.

V usage is TRBV5-1 and J usage is TRBJ2-7; D is unresolved. V was clipped by 4 bases and J by 6 bases, with 17 bases between them. Germline-derived CDR1 and CDR2 are SGHRS and YFSETQ. CDR3 length: 14 residues. The DNA of the CDR3 is TGCGCCAGCAGCCTTACTACGTCTGGTGGCGAGCAGTACTTC. Amino acids: CASSLTTSGGEQYF.

V gene TRBV29-1 combines with J gene TRBJ1-1; D remains unclear. This CDR3 is built from 13 residues. Germline V gene sequence: CDR1 SQVTM, CDR2 ANQGSEA. V lost 0 bases, J lost 1 base, and 6 bases lay in between. In DNA, the CDR3 is TGCAGCGTTGAAGATCGTAGGAACACTGAAGCTTTCTTT. It specifies CSVEDRRNTEAFF.

J is TRBJ2-1 and V is TRBV19; the D gene is possibly TRBD1 (6 bases). Trimming removed 4 bases from V and 7 bases from J, with 11 bases in between. Germline CDR1 is LNHDA and CDR2 is SQIVND (reference sequence). The CDR3 sequence is 13 residues long. Here the CDR3 DNA reads TGTGCCAGTAGTACCCGGGACACTAATGAGCAGTTCTTC. Translating gives CASSTRDTNEQFF.

The V call is TRBV27, the J call TRBJ1-2; 12 positions agree with TRBD1. The CDR3 sequence is 19 residues long. The J segment lost 1 base and the V segment lost 2 bases, leaving 11 bases of the junction unmatched. In germline, CDR1 is MNHEY, CDR2 SMNVEV (reference sequence). CDR3 bases: TGTGCCAGCAGTTTACAGCCGGGACAGGGGGCGCAGGGTAACTATGGCTACACCTTC. This sequence encodes CASSLQPGQGAQGNYGYTF.

This chain connects TRBV6-5 to TRBJ2-3; D may be TRBD2 (6 bases). This CDR3 comprises 12 residues. Between the trimmed V and J ends, which lost 6 bases and 7 bases, there was a span of 11 bases. Germline V lookup: CDR1 MNHEY, CDR2 SVGAGI. The DNA for the CDR3 is TGTGCCAGCAGCCGGGAGCCGAATACGCAGTATTTT. Its translation is CASSREPNTQYF.

The gene calls are TRBV10-3 and TRBJ1-1, with 8 bases fitting TRBD1. The CDR3 runs 13 residues. Germline V gene data show CDR1 as ENHRY and CDR2 as SYGVKD. The ends lost 7 bases at V and 5 bases at J; junction bases unmatched: 6. This CDR3 reads CAITLDRETEAFF. For the CDR3, the DNA is TGTGCCATCACCTTGGACAGGGAAACTGAAGCTTTCTTT.

V and J are TRBV5-1 and TRBJ2-3; 7 bases map to TRBD1. CDR3 length equals 14 residues. The V segment lost 5 bases and the J segment 2 bases; nucleotides outside the gene matches: 5. Germline V CDR1 and CDR2: SGHRS, YFSETQ. In nucleotides, the CDR3 is TGCGCCAGCAGTCCACAGGGGTACACAGATACGCAGTATTTT. Translated, it gives CASSPQGYTDTQYF.

The chain employs TRBV6-5 and TRBJ2-1; D possibly corresponds to TRBD1 (6 bases). V lost 0 bases, J lost 4 bases, and 10 bases lay in between. There are 15 residues in the CDR3. Germline V lookup: CDR1 MNHEY, CDR2 SVGAGI. CDR3 sequence reads: CASSYSGADYNEQFF. CDR3 nucleotides: TGTGCCAGCAGTTACTCGGGGGCCGATTACAATGAGCAGTTCTTC.